Sequencing of this T cell receptor beta chain was carried out in a study of siplizumab effects on memory and regulatory T cells. The assay was immunoSEQ multiplex PCR, and TCRdb's table has in-frame clones only and misses some. The sample has more than 85,000 clones, about 90% seen once. V was trimmed by 5 bases and J by 4 bases, leaving 9 bases between them. In germline, CDR1 is SGHAT, CDR2 FQDESV (reference sequence). The CDR3 runs 13 residues. As concerns this clone: Its antigen is undetermined.

Study-wide findings and caveats: Alloreactive clones mapping to unstimulated subsets formed only a minor fraction.

The chain has TRBV11-1 and TRBJ1-5; D gene ambiguous. Sequencing used CD4+ T cells sorted from blood. The sequence derives from a human donor in good health. Some clones in this sample may be carry-over from other donors' samples. The CDR3 sequence is CASSGGPNQPQHF. CDR3 coding DNA: TGTGCCAGCAGCGGAGGGCCGAATCAGCCCCAGCATTTT.